These 2 T cell receptor beta chains share one sample of origin, sequenced in a study of cytomegalovirus exposure and HLA in healthy donors (dated by TCRdb to about 2017). Receptor libraries were prepared by the immunoSEQ multiplex PCR assay. The multiplex PCR relied on a mix of 60 forward primers for TCR Vbeta segments and 13 reverse primers for TCR Jbeta segments. What TCRdb holds here is the immuneACCESS table cut down to in-frame rearrangements. Part of the clones is not present; checked against another copy, under half of the missing clones reflect an unresolved V gene, and the others are unexplained. The table for this sample lists 150,000 or so clones; about 83% of them were counted only once. The leading ten clones occupy less than 15% of the sample. Material for sequencing was PBMCs. The receptors derive from a man aged 40-49 years in good health and CMV-seropositive.

V and J are TRBV7-3 and TRBJ2-1; D might be TRBD2 (6 bases). CDR1 is SGHTA and CDR2 is FQGTGA in the germline V gene. With 2 bases removed from V and 2 bases from J, the gap between germline ends came to 10 bases. The CDR3 runs to 15 residues. The CDR3 sequence: CASSLGSGTYNEQFF. CDR3 DNA sequence: TGTGCCAGCAGCTTAGGTAGCGGTACCTACAATGAGCAGTTCTTC. The entire variable domain, with the rest obtained from reference TRBV7-3 and TRBJ2-1, is as follows: GAGVSQTPSNKVTEKGKYVELRCDPISGHTALYWYRQSLGQGPEFLIYFQGTGAADDSGLPNDRFFAVRPEGSVSTLKIQRTERGDSAVYLCASSLGSGTYNEQFFGPGTRLTVL.

This clone was found a few times. One end of the junction is discordant with germline, which a read error may explain. The gene calls are TRBV2 and TRBJ2-1; D call uncertain. Germline V gives CDR1 SNHLY, CDR2 FYNNEI. CDR3 length: 11 residues. This CDR3 reads CASSEYSEQFF. CDR3 nucleotide sequence: TGTGCCAGCAGTGAGTACAGTGAGCAGTTCTTC.